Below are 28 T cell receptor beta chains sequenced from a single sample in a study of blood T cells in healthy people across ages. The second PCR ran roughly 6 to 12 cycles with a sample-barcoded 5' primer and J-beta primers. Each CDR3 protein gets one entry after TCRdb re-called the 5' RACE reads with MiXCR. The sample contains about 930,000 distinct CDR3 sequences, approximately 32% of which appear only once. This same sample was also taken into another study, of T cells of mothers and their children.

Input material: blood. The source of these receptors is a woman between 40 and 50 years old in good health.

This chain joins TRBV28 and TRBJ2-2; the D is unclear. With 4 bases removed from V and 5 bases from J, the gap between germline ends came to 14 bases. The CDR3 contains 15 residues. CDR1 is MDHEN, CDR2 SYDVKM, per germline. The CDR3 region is CASSSSQTRTGELFF. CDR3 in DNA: TGTGCCAGCAGTTCCTCCCAGACCCGAACCGGGGAGCTGTTTTTT.

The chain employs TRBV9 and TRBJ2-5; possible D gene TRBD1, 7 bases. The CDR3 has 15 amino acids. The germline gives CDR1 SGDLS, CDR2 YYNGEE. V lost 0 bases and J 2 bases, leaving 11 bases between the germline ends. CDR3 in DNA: TGTGCCAGCAGCGTAGCAGGGGGGATGCAAGAGACCCAGTACTTC. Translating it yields CASSVAGGMQETQYF. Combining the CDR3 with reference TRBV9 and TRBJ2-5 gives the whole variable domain DSGVTQTPKHLITATGQRVTLRCSPRSGDLSVYWYQQSLDQGLQFLIQYYNGEERAKGNILERFSAQQFPDLHSELNLSSLELGDSALYFCASSVAGGMQETQYFGPGTRLLVL.

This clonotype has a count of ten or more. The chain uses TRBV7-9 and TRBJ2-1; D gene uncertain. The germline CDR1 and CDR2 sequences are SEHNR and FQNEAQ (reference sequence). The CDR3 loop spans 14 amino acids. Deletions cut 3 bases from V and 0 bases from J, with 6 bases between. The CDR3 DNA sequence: TGTGCCAGCAGCTTGATCGGCTCCTACAATGAGCAGTTCTTC. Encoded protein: CASSLIGSYNEQFF.

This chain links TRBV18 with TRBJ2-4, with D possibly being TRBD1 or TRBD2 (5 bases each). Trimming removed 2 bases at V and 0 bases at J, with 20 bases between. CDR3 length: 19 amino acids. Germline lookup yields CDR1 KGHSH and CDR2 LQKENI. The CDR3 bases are TGTGCCAGCTCACCAGTTGGGGGATCCTTCAAACTAGCCAAAAACATTCAGTACTTC. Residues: CASSPVGGSFKLAKNIQYF. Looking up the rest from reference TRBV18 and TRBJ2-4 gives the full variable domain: NAGVMQNPRHLVRRRGQEARLRCSPMKGHSHVYWYRQLPEEGLKFMVYLQKENIIDESGMPKERFSAEFPKEGPSILRIQQVVRGDSAAYFCASSPVGGSFKLAKNIQYFGAGTRLSVL.

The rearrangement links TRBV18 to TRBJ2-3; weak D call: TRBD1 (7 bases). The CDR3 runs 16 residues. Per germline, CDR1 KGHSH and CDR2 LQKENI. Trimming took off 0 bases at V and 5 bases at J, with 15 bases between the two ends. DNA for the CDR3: TGTGCCAGCTCACCACCCCGCGGAGGGGGCGTAGATACGCAGTATTTT. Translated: CASSPPRGGGVDTQYF.

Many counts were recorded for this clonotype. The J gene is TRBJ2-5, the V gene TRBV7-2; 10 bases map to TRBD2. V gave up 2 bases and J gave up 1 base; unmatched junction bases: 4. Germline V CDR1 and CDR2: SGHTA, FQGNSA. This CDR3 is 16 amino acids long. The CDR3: CASSLNLAGAQETQYF. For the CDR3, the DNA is TGTGCCAGCAGCTTAAATCTAGCGGGGGCCCAAGAGACCCAGTACTTC. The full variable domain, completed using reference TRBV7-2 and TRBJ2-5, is GAGVSQSPSNKVTEKGKDVELRCDPISGHTALYWYRQSLGQGLEFLIYFQGNSAPDKSGLPSDRFSAERTGGSVSTLTIQRTQQEDSAVYLCASSLNLAGAQETQYFGPGTRLLVL.

The CDR3 is CASSPPTRYEQYF. As DNA, the CDR3 is TGTGCCAGCAGTCCTCCGACTAGGTACGAGCAGTACTTC. This chain uses TRBV6-6 with TRBJ2-4; possible D gene TRBD2, 6 bases. The assigned J gene may be wrong: the sequence end matches TRBJ2-7 better. The germline CDR1 and CDR2 sequences are MNHNY and SVGAGI (reference sequence). CDR3 length: 13 amino acids.

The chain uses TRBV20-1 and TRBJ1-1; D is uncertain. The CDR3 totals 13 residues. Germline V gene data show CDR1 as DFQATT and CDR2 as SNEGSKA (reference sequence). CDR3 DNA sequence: TGCCGCTCGGGAGGATTCGTAGGGACTGAAGCTTTCTTT. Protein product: CRSGGFVGTEAFF.

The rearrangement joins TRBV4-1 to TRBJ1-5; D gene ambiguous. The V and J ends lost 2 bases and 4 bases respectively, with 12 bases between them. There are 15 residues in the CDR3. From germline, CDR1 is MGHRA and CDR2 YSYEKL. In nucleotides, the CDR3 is TGCGCCAGCAGCCAATTTGGCCCGTCGAATCAGCCCCAGCATTTT. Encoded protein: CASSQFGPSNQPQHF.

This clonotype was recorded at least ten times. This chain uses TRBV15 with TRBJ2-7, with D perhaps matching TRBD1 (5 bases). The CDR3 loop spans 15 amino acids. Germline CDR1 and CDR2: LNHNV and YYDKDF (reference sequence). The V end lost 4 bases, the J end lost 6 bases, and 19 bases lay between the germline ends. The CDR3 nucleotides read TGTGCCACCAGCAACGACGCAGGCTCGACAGCCGAGCAGTACTTC. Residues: CATSNDAGSTAEQYF.

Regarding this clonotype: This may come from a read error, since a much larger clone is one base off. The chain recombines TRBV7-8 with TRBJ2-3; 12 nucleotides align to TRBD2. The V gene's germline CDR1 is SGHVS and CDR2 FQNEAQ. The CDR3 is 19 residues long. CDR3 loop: CASTLGLAGRGGSADTKYF. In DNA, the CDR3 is TGTGCCAGCACCCTCGGACTAGCGGGGCGGGGAGGTTCGGCAGATACGAAGTATTTT.

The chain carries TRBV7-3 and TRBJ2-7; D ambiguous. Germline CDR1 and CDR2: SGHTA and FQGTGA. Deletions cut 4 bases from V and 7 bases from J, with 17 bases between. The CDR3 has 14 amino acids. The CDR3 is CASSYHDFKTEQYF. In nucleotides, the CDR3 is TGTGCCAGCAGCTACCACGACTTTAAGACTGAGCAGTACTTC.

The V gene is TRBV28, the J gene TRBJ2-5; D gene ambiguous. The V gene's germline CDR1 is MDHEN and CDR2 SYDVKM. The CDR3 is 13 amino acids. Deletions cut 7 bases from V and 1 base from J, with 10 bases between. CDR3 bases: TGTGCCAGCACACCGACATTCCAAGAGACCCAGTACTTC. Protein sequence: CASTPTFQETQYF.

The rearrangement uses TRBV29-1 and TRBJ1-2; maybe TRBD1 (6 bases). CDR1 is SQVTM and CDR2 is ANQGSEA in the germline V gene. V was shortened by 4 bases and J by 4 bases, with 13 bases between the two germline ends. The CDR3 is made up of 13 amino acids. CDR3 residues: CSVARTESYGYTF. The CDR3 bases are TGCAGCGTTGCCAGGACAGAATCCTATGGCTACACCTTC.

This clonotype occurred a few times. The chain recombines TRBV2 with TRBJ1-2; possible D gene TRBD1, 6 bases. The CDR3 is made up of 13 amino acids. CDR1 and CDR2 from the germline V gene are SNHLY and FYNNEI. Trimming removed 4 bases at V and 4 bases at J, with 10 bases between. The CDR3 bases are TGTGCCAGCAGTGTAACAGGGATCTATGGCTACACCTTC. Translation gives CASSVTGIYGYTF. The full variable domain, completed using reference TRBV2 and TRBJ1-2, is EPEVTQTPSHQVTQMGQEVILRCVPISNHLYFYWYRQILGQKVEFLVSFYNNEISEKSEIFDDQFSVERPDGSNFTLKIRSTKLEDSAMYFCASSVTGIYGYTFGSGTRLTVV.

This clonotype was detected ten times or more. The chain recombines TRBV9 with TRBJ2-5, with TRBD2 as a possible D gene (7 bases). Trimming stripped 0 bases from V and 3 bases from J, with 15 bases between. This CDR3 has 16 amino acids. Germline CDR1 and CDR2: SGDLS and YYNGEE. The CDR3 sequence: CASSVGPGGLEETQYF. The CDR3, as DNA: TGTGCCAGCAGCGTAGGTCCGGGGGGCCTGGAAGAGACCCAGTACTTC.

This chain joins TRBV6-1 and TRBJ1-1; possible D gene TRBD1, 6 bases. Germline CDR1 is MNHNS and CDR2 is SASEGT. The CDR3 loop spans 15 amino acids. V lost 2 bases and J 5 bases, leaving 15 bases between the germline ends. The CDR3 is CASSEWRGARTEAFF. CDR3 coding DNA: TGTGCCAGCAGTGAATGGCGGGGGGCCAGAACTGAAGCTTTCTTT.

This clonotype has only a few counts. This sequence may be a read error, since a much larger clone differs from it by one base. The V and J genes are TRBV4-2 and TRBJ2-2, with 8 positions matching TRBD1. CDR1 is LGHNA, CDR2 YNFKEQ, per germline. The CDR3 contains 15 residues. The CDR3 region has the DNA TGTGCCAGCAGCTCGAAGGACAGGGACACCGGGGAGCGGTTTTTT. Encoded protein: CASSSKDRDTGERFF.

In DNA, the CDR3 is TGTGCCAACTTCATTAACCCCCGGGGGGAATCCTACGAGCAGTACTTC. Its protein product is CANFINPRGESYEQYF. The V gene is TRBV2, the J gene TRBJ2-5; 7 bases line up with TRBD2. TRBJ2-7 matches the DNA end more closely, so the J call is doubtful. The CDR3 runs 16 residues. Germline V gene lookup returns CDR1 SNHLY and CDR2 FYNNEI.

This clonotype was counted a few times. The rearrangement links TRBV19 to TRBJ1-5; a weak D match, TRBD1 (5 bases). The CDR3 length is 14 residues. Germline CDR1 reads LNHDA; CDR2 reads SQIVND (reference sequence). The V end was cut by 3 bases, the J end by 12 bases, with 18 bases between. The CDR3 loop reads CASSMGRDPILQHF. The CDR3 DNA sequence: TGTGCCAGTAGTATGGGCAGGGACCCTATACTCCAGCATTTT.

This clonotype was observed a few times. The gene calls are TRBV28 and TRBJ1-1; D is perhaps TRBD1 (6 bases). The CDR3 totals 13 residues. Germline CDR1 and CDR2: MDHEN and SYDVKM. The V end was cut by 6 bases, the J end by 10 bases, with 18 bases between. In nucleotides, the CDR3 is TGTGCCAGCAGCCCTTCGGGGGGCTTGGTAGCTTTCTTT. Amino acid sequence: CASSPSGGLVAFF.

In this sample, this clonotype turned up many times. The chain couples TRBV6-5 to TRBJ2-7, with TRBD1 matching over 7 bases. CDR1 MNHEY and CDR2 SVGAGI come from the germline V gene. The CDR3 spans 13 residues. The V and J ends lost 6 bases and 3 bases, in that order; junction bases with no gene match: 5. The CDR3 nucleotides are TGTGCCAGCAGCTACAGGGGATACTACGAGCAGTACTTC. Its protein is CASSYRGYYEQYF.

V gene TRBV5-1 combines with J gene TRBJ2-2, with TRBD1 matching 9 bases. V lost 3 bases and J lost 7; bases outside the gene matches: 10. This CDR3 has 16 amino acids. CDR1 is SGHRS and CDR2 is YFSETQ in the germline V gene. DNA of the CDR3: TGCGCCAGCAGCTACCGGGACAGGGCCGATTTCGGGGAGCTGTTTTTT. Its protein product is CASSYRDRADFGELFF.

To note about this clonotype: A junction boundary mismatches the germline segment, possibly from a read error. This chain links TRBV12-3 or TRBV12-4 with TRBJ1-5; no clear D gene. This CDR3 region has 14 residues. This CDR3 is CASSFGGPNQPRHF. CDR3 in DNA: TGTGCCAGCAGTTTCGGCGGGCCCAATCAGCCCCGGCATTTT.

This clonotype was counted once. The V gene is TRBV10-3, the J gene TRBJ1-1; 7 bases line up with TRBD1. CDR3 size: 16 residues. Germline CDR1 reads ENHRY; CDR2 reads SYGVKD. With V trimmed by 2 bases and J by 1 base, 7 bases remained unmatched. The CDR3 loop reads CAISEALGTANTEAFF. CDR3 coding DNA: TGTGCCATCAGTGAGGCGCTAGGGACAGCGAACACTGAAGCTTTCTTT.

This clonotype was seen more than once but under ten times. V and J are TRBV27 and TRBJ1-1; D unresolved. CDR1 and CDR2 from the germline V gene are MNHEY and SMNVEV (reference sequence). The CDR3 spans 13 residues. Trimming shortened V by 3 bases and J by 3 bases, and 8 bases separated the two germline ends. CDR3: CASSFKGYTEAFF. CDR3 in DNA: TGTGCCAGCAGTTTTAAGGGCTACACTGAAGCTTTCTTT.

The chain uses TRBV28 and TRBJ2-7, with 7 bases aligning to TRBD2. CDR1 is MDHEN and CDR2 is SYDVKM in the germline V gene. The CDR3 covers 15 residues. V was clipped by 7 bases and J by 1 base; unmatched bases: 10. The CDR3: CASTRWGGGSYEQYF. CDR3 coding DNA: TGTGCCAGCACCCGGTGGGGGGGTGGTTCCTACGAGCAGTACTTC.

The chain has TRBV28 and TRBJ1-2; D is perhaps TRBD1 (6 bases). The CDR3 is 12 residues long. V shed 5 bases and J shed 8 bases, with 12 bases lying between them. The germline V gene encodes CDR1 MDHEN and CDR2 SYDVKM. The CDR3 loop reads CASSRLGGGYTF. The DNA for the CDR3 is TGTGCCAGCAGTCGACTGGGGGGCGGCTACACCTTC.